The T cell receptor beta chain under discussion was sequenced for a study of blood T cell repertoires in COVID-19. This CDR3 is built from 15 residues. V lost 2 bases, J lost 6 bases, and 12 bases lay in between. Germline CDR1 and CDR2: SGHRS and YFSETQ. Profiled with immunoSEQ multiplex PCR; TCRdb holds only in-frame clones, not every one. The top ten hold around 11% of the sample, which has some 87,000 clones, approximately 86% seen once. Sequencing input: peripheral blood. The chain is built from TRBV5-1 and TRBJ1-6; a weak D match, TRBD1 (5 bases). The receptor was isolated from an older woman with active or convalescent COVID-19. The CDR3 sequence is CASSFSTGGNSPLHF. The CDR3 coding sequence is TGCGCCAGCAGCTTTTCCACAGGTGGTAATTCACCCCTCCACTTT.